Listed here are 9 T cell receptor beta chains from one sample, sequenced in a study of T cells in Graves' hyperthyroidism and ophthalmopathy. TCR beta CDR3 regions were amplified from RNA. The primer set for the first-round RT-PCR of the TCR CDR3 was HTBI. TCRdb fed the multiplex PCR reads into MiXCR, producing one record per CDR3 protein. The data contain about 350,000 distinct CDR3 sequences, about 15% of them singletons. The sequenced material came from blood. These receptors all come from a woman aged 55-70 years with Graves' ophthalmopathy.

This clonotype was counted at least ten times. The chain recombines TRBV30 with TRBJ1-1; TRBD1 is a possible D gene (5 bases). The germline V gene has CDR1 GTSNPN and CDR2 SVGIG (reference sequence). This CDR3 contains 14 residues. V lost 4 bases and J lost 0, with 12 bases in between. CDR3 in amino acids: CAWTSGRMNTEAFF. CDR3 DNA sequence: TGTGCCTGGACGTCGGGGCGCATGAACACTGAAGCTTTCTTT. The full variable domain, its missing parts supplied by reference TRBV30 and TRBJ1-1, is SQTIHQWPATLVQPVGSPLSLECTVEGTSNPNLYWYRQAAGRGLQLLFYSVGIGQISSEVPQNLSASRPQDRQFILSSKKLLLSDSGFYLCAWTSGRMNTEAFFGQGTRLTVV.

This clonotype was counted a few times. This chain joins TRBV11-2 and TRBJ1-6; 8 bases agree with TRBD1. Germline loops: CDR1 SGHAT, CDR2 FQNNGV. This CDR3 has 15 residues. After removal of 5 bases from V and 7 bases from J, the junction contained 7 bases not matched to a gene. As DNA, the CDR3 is TGTGCCAGCAGCAGCCGGGACAGGCTCAATTCACCCCTCCACTTT. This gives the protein CASSSRDRLNSPLHF.

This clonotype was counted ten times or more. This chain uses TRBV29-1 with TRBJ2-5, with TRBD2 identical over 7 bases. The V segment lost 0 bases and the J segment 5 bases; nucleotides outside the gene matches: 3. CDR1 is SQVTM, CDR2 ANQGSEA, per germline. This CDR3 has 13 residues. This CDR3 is CSVEEGGSETQYF. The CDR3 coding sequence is TGCAGCGTTGAAGAGGGGGGGAGTGAGACCCAGTACTTC.

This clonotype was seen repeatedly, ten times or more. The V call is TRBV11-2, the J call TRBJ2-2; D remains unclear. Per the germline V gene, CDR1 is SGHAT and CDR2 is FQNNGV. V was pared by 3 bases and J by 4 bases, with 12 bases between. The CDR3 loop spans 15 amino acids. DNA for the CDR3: TGTGCCAGCAGCTTCTCAGCGACCGTCACCGGGGAGCTGTTTTTT. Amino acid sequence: CASSFSATVTGELFF.

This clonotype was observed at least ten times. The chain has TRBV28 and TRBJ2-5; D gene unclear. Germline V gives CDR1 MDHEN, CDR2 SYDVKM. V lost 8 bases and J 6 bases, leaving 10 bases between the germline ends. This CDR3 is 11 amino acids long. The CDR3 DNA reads TGTGCCAGCTCCTTTGCGAAGACCCAGTACTTC. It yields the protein CASSFAKTQYF.

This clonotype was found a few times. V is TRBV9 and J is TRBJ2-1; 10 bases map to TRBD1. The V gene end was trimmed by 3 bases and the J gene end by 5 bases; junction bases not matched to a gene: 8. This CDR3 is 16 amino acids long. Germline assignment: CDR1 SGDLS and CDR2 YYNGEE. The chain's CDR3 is CASSASGQGKDNEQFF. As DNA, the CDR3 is TGTGCCAGCAGCGCATCGGGACAGGGGAAGGACAATGAGCAGTTCTTC.

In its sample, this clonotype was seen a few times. CDR3 sequence (DNA): TGTGCCAGCAGTTACTCGAATACAGATACGCAGTATTTT. Translation: CASSYSNTDTQYF. The chain links TRBV6-5 to TRBJ2-3, with D uncertain. This CDR3 has 13 residues. Germline loops: CDR1 MNHEY, CDR2 SVGAGI. V was cut by 0 bases and J by 3 bases, with 4 bases left in between.

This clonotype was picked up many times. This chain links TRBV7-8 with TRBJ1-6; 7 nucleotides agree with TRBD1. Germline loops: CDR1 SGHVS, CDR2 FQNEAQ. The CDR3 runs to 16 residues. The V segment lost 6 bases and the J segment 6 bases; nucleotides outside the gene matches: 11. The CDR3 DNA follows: TGTGCCAGCAGTGGCGGAAGGACAGGCTTTAATTCACCCCTCCACTTT. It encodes CASSGGRTGFNSPLHF.

The CDR3 nucleotides are TGTGCCAGCAGCTTCCAGGGGGTGTACGAGCAGTACTTC. It yields the protein CASSFQGVYEQYF. The chain couples TRBV11-2 to TRBJ2-7, with 7 bases lining up with TRBD1. Trimming at V came to 3 bases and at J to 4 bases, leaving 3 bases not matched to a gene. In germline, CDR1 is SGHAT, CDR2 FQNNGV. The CDR3 has 13 amino acids.